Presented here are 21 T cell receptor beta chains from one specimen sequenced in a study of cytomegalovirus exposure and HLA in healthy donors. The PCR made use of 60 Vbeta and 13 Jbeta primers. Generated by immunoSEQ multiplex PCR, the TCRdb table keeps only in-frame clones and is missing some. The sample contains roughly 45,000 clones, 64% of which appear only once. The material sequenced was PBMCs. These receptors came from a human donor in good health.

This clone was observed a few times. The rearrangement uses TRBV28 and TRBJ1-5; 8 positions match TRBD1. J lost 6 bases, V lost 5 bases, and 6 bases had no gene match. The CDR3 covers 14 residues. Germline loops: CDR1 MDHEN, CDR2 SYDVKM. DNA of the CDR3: TGTGCCAGCAGTCCCCGGACAGGGTTTCAGCCCCAGCATTTT. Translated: CASSPRTGFQPQHF.

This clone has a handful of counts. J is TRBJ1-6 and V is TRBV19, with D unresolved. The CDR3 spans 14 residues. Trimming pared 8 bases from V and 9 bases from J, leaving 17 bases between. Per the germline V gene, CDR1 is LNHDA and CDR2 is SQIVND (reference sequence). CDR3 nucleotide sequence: TGTGCCAGTCAGGAGCGGGCGTGGGGTTCACCCCTCCACTTT. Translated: CASQERAWGSPLHF.

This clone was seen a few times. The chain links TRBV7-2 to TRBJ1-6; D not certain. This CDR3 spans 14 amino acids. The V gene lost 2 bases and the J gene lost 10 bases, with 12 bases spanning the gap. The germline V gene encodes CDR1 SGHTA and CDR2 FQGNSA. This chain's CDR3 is CASSLLTESSPLHF. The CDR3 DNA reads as TGTGCCAGCAGCTTACTTACAGAGTCCTCACCCCTCCACTTT.

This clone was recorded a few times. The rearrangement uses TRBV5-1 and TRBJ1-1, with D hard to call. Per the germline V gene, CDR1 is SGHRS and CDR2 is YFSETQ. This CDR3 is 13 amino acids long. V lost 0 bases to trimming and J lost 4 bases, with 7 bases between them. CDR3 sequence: CASSLDPSTEAFF. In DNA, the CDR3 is TGCGCCAGCAGCTTGGATCCTAGCACTGAAGCTTTCTTT.

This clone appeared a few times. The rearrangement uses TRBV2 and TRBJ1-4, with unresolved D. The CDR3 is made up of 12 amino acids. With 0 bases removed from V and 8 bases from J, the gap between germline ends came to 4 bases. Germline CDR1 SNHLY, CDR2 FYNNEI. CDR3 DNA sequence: TGTGCCAGCAGTGAAGCGCGGGAAAAACTGTTTTTT. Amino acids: CASSEAREKLFF.

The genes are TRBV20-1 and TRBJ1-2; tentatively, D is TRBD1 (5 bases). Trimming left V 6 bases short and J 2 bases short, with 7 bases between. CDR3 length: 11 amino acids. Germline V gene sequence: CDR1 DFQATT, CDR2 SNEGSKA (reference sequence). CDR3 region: CSASGNYGYTF. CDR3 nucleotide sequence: TGCAGTGCCTCAGGGAACTATGGCTACACCTTC.

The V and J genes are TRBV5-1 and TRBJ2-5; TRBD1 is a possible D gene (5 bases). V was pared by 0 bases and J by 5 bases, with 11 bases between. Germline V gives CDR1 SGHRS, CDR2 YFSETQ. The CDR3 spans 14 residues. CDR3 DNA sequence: TGCGCCAGCAGCTTGGAACGGCCAGGGGAGACCCAGTACTTC. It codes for CASSLERPGETQYF.

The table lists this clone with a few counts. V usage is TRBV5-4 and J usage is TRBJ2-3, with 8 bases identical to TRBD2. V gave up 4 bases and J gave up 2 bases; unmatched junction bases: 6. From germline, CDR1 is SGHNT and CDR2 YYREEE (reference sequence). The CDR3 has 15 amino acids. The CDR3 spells CASSHSGAHTDTQYF. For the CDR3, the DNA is TGTGCCAGCAGCCATAGCGGGGCGCACACAGATACGCAGTATTTT.

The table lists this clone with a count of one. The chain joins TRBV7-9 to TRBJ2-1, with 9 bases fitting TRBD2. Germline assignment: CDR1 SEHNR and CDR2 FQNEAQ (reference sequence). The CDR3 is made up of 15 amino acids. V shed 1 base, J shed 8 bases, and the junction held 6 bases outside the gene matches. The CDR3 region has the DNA TGTGCCAGCAGCTTAGATGGCGGGGGGGCGGATGAGCAGTTCTTC. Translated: CASSLDGGGADEQFF. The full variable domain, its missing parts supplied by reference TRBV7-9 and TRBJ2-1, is DTGVSQNPRHKITKRGQNVTFRCDPISEHNRLYWYRQTLGQGPEFLTYFQNEAQLEKSRLLSDRFSAERPKGSFSTLEIQRTEQGDSAMYLCASSLDGGGADEQFFGPGTRLTVL.

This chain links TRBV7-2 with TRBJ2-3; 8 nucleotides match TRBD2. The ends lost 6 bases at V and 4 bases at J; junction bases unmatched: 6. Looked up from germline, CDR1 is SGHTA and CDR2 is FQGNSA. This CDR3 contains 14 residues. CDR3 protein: CASSYGGDADTQYF. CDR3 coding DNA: TGTGCCAGCAGTTACGGGGGGGATGCAGATACGCAGTATTTT.

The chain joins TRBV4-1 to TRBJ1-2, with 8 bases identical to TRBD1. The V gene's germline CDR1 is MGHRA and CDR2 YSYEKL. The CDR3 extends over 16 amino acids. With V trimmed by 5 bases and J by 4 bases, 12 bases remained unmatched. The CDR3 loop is CASSKYPGQELYGYTF. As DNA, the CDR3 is TGCGCCAGCAGCAAATACCCGGGACAGGAGCTCTATGGCTACACCTTC.

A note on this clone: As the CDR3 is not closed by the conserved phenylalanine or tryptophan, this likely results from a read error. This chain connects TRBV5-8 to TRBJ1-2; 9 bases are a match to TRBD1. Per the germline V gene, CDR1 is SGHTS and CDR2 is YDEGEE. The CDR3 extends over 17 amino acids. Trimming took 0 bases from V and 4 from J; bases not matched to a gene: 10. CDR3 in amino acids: CASSLEGGTGNTYGYTL. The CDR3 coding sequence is TGTGCCAGCAGCTTGGAAGGCGGGACAGGGAACACCTATGGCTACACCCTC.

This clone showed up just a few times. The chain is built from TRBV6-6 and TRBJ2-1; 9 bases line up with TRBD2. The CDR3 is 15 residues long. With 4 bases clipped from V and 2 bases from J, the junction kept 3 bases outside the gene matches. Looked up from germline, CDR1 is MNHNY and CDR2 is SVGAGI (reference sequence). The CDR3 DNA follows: TGTGCCAGCAGTTTGACTAGCGGCCCCTACAATGAGCAGTTCTTC. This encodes CASSLTSGPYNEQFF.

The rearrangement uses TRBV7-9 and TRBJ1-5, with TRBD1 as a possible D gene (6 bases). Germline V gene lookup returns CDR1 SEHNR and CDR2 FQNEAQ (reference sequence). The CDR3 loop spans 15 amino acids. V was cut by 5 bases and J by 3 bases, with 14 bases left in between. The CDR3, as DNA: TGTGCCAGCAGCCCGGGACACGTATACAATCAGCCCCAGCATTTT. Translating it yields CASSPGHVYNQPQHF.

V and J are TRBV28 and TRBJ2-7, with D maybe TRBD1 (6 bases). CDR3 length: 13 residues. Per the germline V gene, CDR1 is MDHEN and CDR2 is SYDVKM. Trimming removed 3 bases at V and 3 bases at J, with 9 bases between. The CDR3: CASSLVRGYEQYF. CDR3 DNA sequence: TGTGCCAGCAGTTTGGTCAGGGGCTACGAGCAGTACTTC. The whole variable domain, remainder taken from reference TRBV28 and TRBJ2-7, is DVKVTQSSRYLVKRTGEKVFLECVQDMDHENMFWYRQDPGLGLRLIYFSYDVKMKEKGDIPEGYSVSREKKERFSLILESASTNQTSMYLCASSLVRGYEQYFGPGTRLTVT.

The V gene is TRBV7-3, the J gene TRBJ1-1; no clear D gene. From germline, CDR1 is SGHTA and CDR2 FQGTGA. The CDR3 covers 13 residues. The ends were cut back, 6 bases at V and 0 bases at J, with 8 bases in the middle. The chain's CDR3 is CASSRQLNTEAFF. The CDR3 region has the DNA TGTGCCAGCAGTCGACAATTGAACACTGAAGCTTTCTTT.

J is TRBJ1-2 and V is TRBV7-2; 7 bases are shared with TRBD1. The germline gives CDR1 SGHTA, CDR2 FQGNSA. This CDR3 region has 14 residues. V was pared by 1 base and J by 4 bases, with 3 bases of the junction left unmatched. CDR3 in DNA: TGTGCCAGCAGCTTAGGCAGGGGGAGCTATGGCTACACCTTC. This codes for CASSLGRGSYGYTF.

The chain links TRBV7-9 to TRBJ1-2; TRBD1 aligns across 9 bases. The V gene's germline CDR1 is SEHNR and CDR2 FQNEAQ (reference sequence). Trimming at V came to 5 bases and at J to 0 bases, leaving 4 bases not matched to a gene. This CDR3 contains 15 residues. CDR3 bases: TGTGCCAGCAGCGGAGGACAGGGGTCTAACTATGGCTACACCTTC. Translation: CASSGGQGSNYGYTF.

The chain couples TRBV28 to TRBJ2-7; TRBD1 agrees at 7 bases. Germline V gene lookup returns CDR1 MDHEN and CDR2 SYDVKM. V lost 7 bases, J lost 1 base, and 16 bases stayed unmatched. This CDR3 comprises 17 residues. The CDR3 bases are TGTGCCAGCAAGAGTTTAGGGACAGTCTTTTATTCCTACGAGCAGTACTTC. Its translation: CASKSLGTVFYSYEQYF.

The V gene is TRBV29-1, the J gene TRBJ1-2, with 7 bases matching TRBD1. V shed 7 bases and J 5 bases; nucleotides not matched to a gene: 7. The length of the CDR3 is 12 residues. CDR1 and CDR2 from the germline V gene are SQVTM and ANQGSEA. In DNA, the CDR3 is TGCAGCGCCCACAGGGGCACATATGGCTACACCTTC. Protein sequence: CSAHRGTYGYTF.

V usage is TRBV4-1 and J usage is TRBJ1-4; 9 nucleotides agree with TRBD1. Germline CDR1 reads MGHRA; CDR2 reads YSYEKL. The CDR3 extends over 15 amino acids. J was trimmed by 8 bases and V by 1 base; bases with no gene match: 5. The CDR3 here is CASSQAQGAMEKLFF. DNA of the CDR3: TGCGCCAGCAGCCAAGCACAGGGGGCGATGGAAAAACTGTTTTTT.